This TCR beta chain was sequenced in a study of blood T cell repertoires in COVID-19 (dated by TCRdb to the early 2020s). General notes on the study: The collaborator samples originated in the United States, Italy and Spain and spanned the acute and convalescent phases of COVID-19. The material from the prospective study consisted of cDNA or gDNA derived from T cells, B-cell-depleted T cells, or PBMCs. The dataset comprised deeply sampled blood TCRbeta repertoires from subjects exposed to, actively infected with, or recovered from COVID-19. A freely available public database, intended as a resource for researchers studying the immune response to SARS-CoV-2, is where the repertoires were released. The samples were drawn from two sources: the first 160 participants of the ongoing ImmuneRACE study, and some 1,300 subjects contributed by 6 global collaborators. A de-identified subject ID, COVID-19 status, age in years and sex were almost always included in the sample metadata. Where HLA class I and class II types were available, the types were taken from metadata supplied by the sample provider, not from assay-based typing. Here is what the overall study found, with its caveats: The amount of clinical and demographic metadata varied by source and participant and was provided uncurated.

Germline trimming: 7 bases from V, 8 bases from J; junction bases outside gene matches: 12. CDR1 SGHAT and CDR2 FQDESV were looked up in the germline V gene (reference sequence). Reading from cysteine to phenylalanine, the CDR3 counts 15 amino acids. CDR3 DNA only is kept here, 45 bases in frame from base 1. Comment on this clone: What this receptor recognizes is not known. No base qualities exist here, and no much larger clone lies one base off it.

The immunoSEQ Assay, a bias-controlled multiplex PCR, was used to amplify TCRbeta CDR3 regions from genomic DNA. As for the authors' bioinformatics: Within the assay, amplification of reference gene primers was used to estimate how many nucleated cells each sample contained. Sequence reads were collapsed and filtered to measure the absolute abundance of every unique TCRbeta CDR3 rearrangement. Productive Simpson clonality was computed per sample as the square root of Simpson's diversity index over productive rearrangements. The table was pulled from immuneACCESS by TCRdb, which kept in-frame rearrangements only. Such tables lose some clones; where checked, under half of the loss comes from unresolved V genes, and the rest has no known cause. V, J and clone size are those of that table, while D and trimming were read from the DNA. The sample data list approximately 300,000 clones, and roughly 84% of these were observed just once. The ten largest clonotypes hold 1% of the sample.

Collaborating institutions collected whole blood in K2EDTA tubes following their own protocols. Collaborator samples were shipped for TCRbeta analysis as frozen whole blood, isolated PBMCs, or DNA extracted from either sample type. The receptor chain draws on TRBV11-1 and TRBJ2-1, with 9 central nucleotides matching TRBD1. The receptor comes from a man aged 50 or older with active or convalescent COVID-19. Material: peripheral blood. The DNA reads TGTGCCAGCACCTTTACGGGACAGGGATTCGATGAGCAGTTCTTC. This encodes CASTFTGQGFDEQFF. When the CDR3 is completed using the reference TRBV11-1 and TRBJ2-1 genes on either side, the full variable domain is EAEVAQSPRYKITEKSQAVAFWCDPISGHATLYWYRQILGQGPELLVQFQDESVVDDSQLPKDRFSAERLKGVDSTLKIQPAELGDSAMYLCASTFTGQGFDEQFFGPGTRLTVL.